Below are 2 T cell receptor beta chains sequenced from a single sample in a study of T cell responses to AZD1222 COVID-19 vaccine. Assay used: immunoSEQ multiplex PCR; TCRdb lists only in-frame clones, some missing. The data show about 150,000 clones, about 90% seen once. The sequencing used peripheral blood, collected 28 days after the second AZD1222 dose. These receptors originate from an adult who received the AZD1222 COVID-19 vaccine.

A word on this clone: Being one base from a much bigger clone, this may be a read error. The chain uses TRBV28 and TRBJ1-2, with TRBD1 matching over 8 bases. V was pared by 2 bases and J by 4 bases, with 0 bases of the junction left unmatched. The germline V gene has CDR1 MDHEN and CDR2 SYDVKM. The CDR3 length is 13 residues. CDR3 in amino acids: CASSLQGAYGYTF. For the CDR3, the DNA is TGTGCCAGCAGTTTACAGGGGGCCTATGGCTACACCTTC.

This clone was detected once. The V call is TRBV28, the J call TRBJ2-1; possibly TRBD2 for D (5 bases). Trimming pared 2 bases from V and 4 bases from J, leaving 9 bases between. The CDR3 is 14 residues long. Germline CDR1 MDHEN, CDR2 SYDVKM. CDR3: CASSLNGGYNEQFF. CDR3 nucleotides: TGTGCCAGCAGTTTAAATGGCGGGTACAATGAGCAGTTCTTC. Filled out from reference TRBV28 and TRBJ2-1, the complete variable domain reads DVKVTQSSRYLVKRTGEKVFLECVQDMDHENMFWYRQDPGLGLRLIYFSYDVKMKEKGDIPEGYSVSREKKERFSLILESASTNQTSMYLCASSLNGGYNEQFFGPGTRLTVL.